The present entry profiles one T cell receptor (beta chain) with its context. Profiling relied on immunoSEQ multiplex PCR, and the TCRdb table lists in-frame clones only, not all of them. The sample has about 52,000 clones; around 94% are singletons. The data originate from a study of T cell changes during pregnancy in multiple sclerosis. The V and J ends lost 2 bases and 8 bases, in that order; junction bases with no gene match: 3. CDR1 is SGHVS and CDR2 is FNYEAQ in the germline V gene. This CDR3 spans 15 amino acids. This receptor was identified in a female donor with multiple sclerosis, enrolled in a pregnancy study. The V and J genes are TRBV7-6 and TRBJ2-1, with 13 bases aligning to TRBD2. Here the sequenced sample was CD4+ T cells from peripheral blood mononuclear cells, taken before pregnancy. CDR3 in amino acids: CASSLTSGRADEQFF. The DNA for the CDR3 is TGTGCCAGCAGCTTAACTAGCGGGAGGGCCGATGAGCAGTTCTTC.